The sequence of this T cell receptor beta chain was determined in a study of cytomegalovirus exposure and HLA in healthy donors. The study's findings and limits: Specificity of a few CMV-associated chains for CMV antigens was verified in vitro. One later analysis, an examination of the 120 or so validation repertoires, found that first-cohort TCR clusters tended to co-occur in them.

Repertoires were generated with immunoSEQ multiplex PCR, while TCRdb's copy carries only in-frame clones and drops some. Altogether about 74,000 clones are present, 94% being singletons, with the ten largest covering 1.5% to 1.8%. There are 16 residues in the CDR3. The germline V gene has CDR1 SGHRS and CDR2 YFSETQ. V lost 0 bases to trimming and J lost 5 bases; unmatched junction nucleotides: 6. Among the 120 subjects of the validation cohort, separate from the approximately 700-subject first cohort, were the donors. With respect to this clone: The antigen is not known.

The chain joins TRBV5-1 to TRBJ2-3; 10 bases are shared with TRBD2. Sequenced sample: PBMCs. The clonotype comes from a man aged 18 to 29 in good health and CMV-seropositive. The CDR3 region has the DNA TGCGCCAGCAGCTTGGGGCTAGCGGGAGCGGAAGATACGCAGTATTTT. Its translation is CASSLGLAGAEDTQYF.